This TCR beta chain stems from a study of cytomegalovirus exposure and HLA in healthy donors. General observations from the study: A few CMV-associated chains were confirmed in vitro to be specific for CMV antigens.

PCR involved 60 Vbeta and 13 Jbeta primers. Data came from immunoSEQ multiplex PCR; TCRdb stores just in-frame clones and leaves some out. The table shows about 250,000 clones, with around two thirds occurring only once. Germline loops: CDR1 SGHDT, CDR2 YYEEEE. CDR3 length: 14 residues. Trimming removed 4 bases from V and 2 bases from J; junction bases left unmatched: 3. Turning to this clone: The antigen is unknown.

The origin of this receptor is a female donor in good health and CMV-seronegative. The J gene is TRBJ2-7, the V gene TRBV5-6, with 10 bases fitting TRBD2. Sequenced: PBMCs. In DNA form, the CDR3 reads TGTGCCAGCAGCCAGAGCGGGAGGGCCTACGAGCAGTACTTC. It yields the protein CASSQSGRAYEQYF.